The source of this T cell receptor (beta chain) is a study of blood T cell repertoires in COVID-19. Study information: Sites across the United States, Italy and Spain contributed samples from acute and convalescent COVID-19. PBMCs, B-cell-depleted T cells, or T cells provided the cDNA or gDNA that made up the material.

Clones were read by immunoSEQ multiplex PCR, and TCRdb kept only the in-frame ones, dropping some. Of some 140,000 clones listed, around 79% are singletons. This CDR3 is 17 amino acids long. Germline V gene data show CDR1 as SNHLY and CDR2 as FYNNEI. V lost 3 bases and J lost 1; bases outside the gene matches: 8. This clonotype originated in a man in his fifties or sixties with acute or convalescent COVID-19. The gene calls are TRBV2 and TRBJ2-1; 8 nucleotides align to TRBD2. Sequencing used peripheral blood. The CDR3 loop is CASSEGPAGASYNEQFF. The CDR3 bases are TGTGCCAGCAGTGAGGGGCCAGCGGGAGCGTCCTACAATGAGCAGTTCTTC.